This TCR beta chain was identified in a study of blood T cells in healthy people across ages. Looking at the study overall: There was about one barcoded beta molecule captured by template switching per two T cells. Study-wide points: Older age coincided with a roughly linear decline in TCR beta diversity per million T cells.

Every sample gave at least 5.5 micrograms of total RNA when it was extracted. This clonotype turned up a few times. Antigen specificity is unknown. Germline V gives CDR1 LNHNV, CDR2 YYDKDF (reference sequence). The CDR3 is 15 residues long. Between the trimmed V and J ends, which lost 3 bases and 2 bases, there was a span of 13 bases. Then a second PCR, running roughly 7 to 11 cycles, was carried out with a sample-barcoded 5' primer and a J-beta primer mix. One entry per CDR3 protein results from TCRdb running MiXCR on the 5' RACE reads. The sample has 1.5 million to 2 million distinct CDR3 sequences, over 25% seen once.

The sequencing input was blood. V gene TRBV15 combines with J gene TRBJ2-5, with a weak D call TRBD2 (5 bases). The sequence was obtained from a woman aged 25-40 years in good health. The CDR3 reads CATSRPGIEQETQYF. The CDR3 DNA is TGTGCCACCAGCAGGCCCGGGATCGAGCAAGAGACCCAGTACTTC.